Below, 28 T cell receptor beta chains from the same sample are listed, as sequenced in a study of T cell changes during pregnancy in multiple sclerosis. TCRdb keeps only in-frame clones here, not all; method: immunoSEQ multiplex PCR. The table includes 60,000 to 65,000 clones, less than 95% detected once. The specimen was peripheral blood, collected in the second trimester of pregnancy. These receptors all come from a female donor in good health, enrolled as a control in a pregnancy study.

V usage is TRBV7-9 and J usage is TRBJ1-2; 7 nucleotides line up with TRBD1. This CDR3 contains 13 residues. The junction had 4 bases not matched to a gene; V was cut back by 5 bases and J by 4 bases. CDR1 is SEHNR, CDR2 FQNEAQ, per germline (reference sequence). Here the CDR3 DNA reads TGTGCCAGCAGCCCCACAGGGGTCTATGGCTACACCTTC. Protein: CASSPTGVYGYTF.

This clone was seen once. The genes are TRBV2 and TRBJ2-3; D is unresolved. This CDR3 has 16 residues. CDR1 is SNHLY, CDR2 FYNNEI, per germline. The V gene lost 8 bases and the J gene lost 2 bases, with 20 bases spanning the gap. CDR3 protein: CASPKRNRDFTDTQYF. CDR3 nucleotides: TGTGCCAGCCCCAAACGAAACAGAGATTTCACAGATACGCAGTATTTT.

The chain has TRBV6-4 and TRBJ2-1; D uncertain. The CDR3 extends over 16 amino acids. Germline V CDR1 and CDR2: MRHNA, SNTAGT. V shed 0 bases and J shed 4 bases, with 13 bases lying between them. The CDR3 coding sequence is TGTGCCAGCAGTGACTCGATTCGCTTTAGTTACAATGAGCAGTTCTTC. It yields the protein CASSDSIRFSYNEQFF.

This chain links TRBV4-2 with TRBJ1-6; 7 bases match TRBD1. The CDR3 spans 17 residues. The V gene's germline CDR1 is LGHNA and CDR2 YNFKEQ. J lost 7 bases, V lost 1 base, and 10 bases had no gene match. The chain's CDR3 is CASSQGQRGTVNSPLHF. Here the CDR3 DNA reads TGTGCCAGCAGCCAAGGTCAACGTGGGACAGTGAATTCACCCCTCCACTTT.

V and J are TRBV7-8 and TRBJ1-2; D is perhaps TRBD1 (6 bases). The CDR3 is made up of 14 amino acids. Germline CDR1 and CDR2: SGHVS and FQNEAQ. V lost 1 base to trimming and J lost 6 bases, with 12 bases between them. The CDR3 here is CASSLVLGGHGYTF. The CDR3, as DNA: TGTGCCAGCAGCTTAGTTTTGGGGGGGCATGGCTACACCTTC.

The chain is built from TRBV10-3 and TRBJ2-5, with TRBD2 matching over 7 bases. CDR1 is ENHRY and CDR2 is SYGVKD in the germline V gene. The CDR3 covers 14 residues. J was trimmed by 5 bases and V by 2 bases; bases with no gene match: 5. The CDR3 nucleotides are TGTGCCATCAGTGAGGGACTAGTCCGTGAGACCCAGTACTTC. Translating it yields CAISEGLVRETQYF.

The chain uses TRBV6-5 and TRBJ1-5; TRBD1 matches at 7 bases. CDR1 and CDR2 from the germline V gene are MNHEY and SVGAGI. J gave up 3 bases and V 6 bases, and 5 bases lay outside the gene matches. The CDR3 has 14 amino acids. The CDR3 loop reads CASRADRANQPQHF. The CDR3 DNA reads as TGTGCCAGCAGGGCAGACAGGGCCAATCAGCCCCAGCATTTT.

This clone was detected only once. The V and J genes are TRBV6-1 and TRBJ1-5; D unresolved. This CDR3 has 12 amino acids. Germline V gives CDR1 MNHNS, CDR2 SASEGT. CDR3: CASGEYNQPQHF. The CDR3 nucleotides are TGTGCGTCCGGTGAGTACAATCAGCCCCAGCATTTT.

The chain joins TRBV13 to TRBJ2-7, with D possibly being TRBD2 (6 bases). The CDR3 totals 14 residues. Germline CDR1 reads PRHDT; CDR2 reads FYEKMQ (reference sequence). V lost 5 bases and J lost 3, with 14 bases in between. The CDR3 loop reads CASSRAGSLYEQYF. The DNA of the CDR3 is TGTGCCAGCAGCCGTGCCGGGAGCCTCTACGAGCAGTACTTC.

The chain has TRBV19 and TRBJ2-2, with TRBD1 matching 9 bases. J gave up 6 bases and V 4 bases, and 6 bases lay outside the gene matches. The CDR3 loop spans 15 amino acids. Germline lookup yields CDR1 LNHDA and CDR2 SQIVND (reference sequence). The CDR3 DNA follows: TGTGCCAGTAGTACGCCGACAGGGGGGGCCGGGGAGCTGTTTTTT. Protein sequence: CASSTPTGGAGELFF.

The rearrangement joins TRBV5-6 to TRBJ1-2; 7 bases map to TRBD1. The CDR3 spans 14 residues. Germline trimming cut 3 bases from V and 6 bases from J; bases unmatched to any gene: 8. Germline assignment: CDR1 SGHDT and CDR2 YYEEEE. The CDR3 DNA reads as TGTGCCAGCAGCTCAACAGACAGGGATCATGGCTACACCTTC. It is translated as CASSSTDRDHGYTF.

V gene TRBV6-1 combines with J gene TRBJ1-1; D gene unclear. Germline CDR1 and CDR2: MNHNS and SASEGT. There are 13 residues in the CDR3. The V end lost 8 bases, the J end lost 2 bases, and 12 bases lay between the germline ends. CDR3 region: CASGIGVNTEAFF. In DNA, the CDR3 is TGTGCCAGCGGGATCGGGGTAAACACTGAAGCTTTCTTT.

J is TRBJ2-3 and V is TRBV2; 10 nucleotides match TRBD2. J was trimmed by 4 bases and V by 4 bases; bases with no gene match: 5. The CDR3 runs to 15 residues. Germline V gives CDR1 SNHLY, CDR2 FYNNEI. CDR3 region: CASSVSGGVSDTQYF. The CDR3 DNA reads as TGTGCCAGCAGTGTCAGCGGGGGGGTATCAGATACGCAGTATTTT.

The chain uses TRBV7-9 and TRBJ1-2, with D perhaps TRBD1 (6 bases). Between the trimmed V and J ends, which lost 5 bases and 4 bases, there was a span of 17 bases. In germline, CDR1 is SEHNR, CDR2 FQNEAQ (reference sequence). This CDR3 comprises 15 residues. For the CDR3, the DNA is TGTGCCAGCAGCGACTCGGGGGGGGCTGGCTATGGCTACACCTTC. It specifies CASSDSGGAGYGYTF.

This rearrangement joins TRBV29-1 to TRBJ1-2; D remains ambiguous. The CDR3 sequence is 18 residues long. V lost 0 bases to trimming and J lost 4 bases, with 24 bases between them. CDR1 is SQVTM, CDR2 ANQGSEA, per germline. CDR3 DNA: TGCAGCGTTGAAGATAGTTCGGCGGGGTGGGGATCGGGCTATGGCTACACCTTC. It is translated as CSVEDSSAGWGSGYGYTF.

The chain recombines TRBV27 with TRBJ1-5; no clear D. The V end was cut by 10 bases, the J end by 0 bases, with 16 bases between. Germline V gives CDR1 MNHEY, CDR2 SMNVEV (reference sequence). The CDR3 is made up of 15 amino acids. CDR3 loop: CATRRGLYSNQPQHF. CDR3 sequence (DNA): TGTGCCACCCGTCGCGGGTTATATAGCAATCAGCCCCAGCATTTT.

The chain combines TRBV2 with TRBJ1-5; 7 bases match TRBD1. The germline gives CDR1 SNHLY, CDR2 FYNNEI. J gave up 4 bases and V 6 bases, and 9 bases lay outside the gene matches. This CDR3 is 15 amino acids long. CDR3 residues: CASRIRTGSNQPQHF. CDR3 coding DNA: TGTGCCAGCAGGATAAGGACAGGTAGTAATCAGCCCCAGCATTTT.

This clone was counted once. The chain recombines TRBV6-5 with TRBJ1-2, with unresolved D. This CDR3 is 13 amino acids long. Germline-derived CDR1 and CDR2 are MNHEY and SVGAGI. V lost 1 base and J lost 6, with 9 bases in between. CDR3: CASSYLNGDGYTF. CDR3 DNA: TGTGCCAGCAGTTACTTGAACGGAGATGGCTACACCTTC.

This clone was seen only a few times. The gene calls are TRBV5-6 and TRBJ2-1; 7 nucleotides agree with TRBD2. The V and J ends lost 4 bases and 0 bases, in that order; junction bases with no gene match: 16. This CDR3 spans 19 amino acids. Looked up from germline, CDR1 is SGHDT and CDR2 is YYEEEE. The CDR3 bases are TGTGCCAGCAGCCCCATTTCGAGCGGGGACCTGAGCTCCTACAATGAGCAGTTCTTC. It yields the protein CASSPISSGDLSSYNEQFF.

This clone was recorded once. The chain recombines TRBV4-1 with TRBJ2-1, with TRBD2 matching over 14 bases. The trim removed 4 bases at V and 6 bases at J, leaving 2 bases unmatched. The CDR3 loop spans 15 amino acids. The germline gives CDR1 MGHRA, CDR2 YSYEKL. This chain's CDR3 is CASSLGLAGVNEQFF. The CDR3 region has the DNA TGCGCCAGCAGCCTGGGACTAGCGGGAGTCAATGAGCAGTTCTTC.

The chain is built from TRBV5-6 and TRBJ2-3; the D gene is possibly TRBD2 (5 bases). This CDR3 has 15 residues. The germline CDR1 and CDR2 sequences are SGHDT and YYEEEE. The V end lost 2 bases, the J end lost 10 bases, and 20 bases lay between the germline ends. The DNA for the CDR3 is TGTGCCAGCAGCTTTACCGGACTCAACCCTCGGGCGCAGTATTTT. This sequence encodes CASSFTGLNPRAQYF.

The rearrangement uses TRBV7-3 and TRBJ1-4, with 9 bases matching TRBD1. The CDR3 has 15 amino acids. V was pared by 5 bases and J by 8 bases, with 9 bases of the junction left unmatched. Germline V lookup: CDR1 SGHTA, CDR2 FQGTGA. The CDR3 loop reads CASSPRGQGREKLFF. The CDR3 coding sequence is TGTGCCAGCAGCCCGAGGGGACAGGGACGAGAAAAACTGTTTTTT.

This chain links TRBV19 with TRBJ1-3; 12 bases agree with TRBD1. Trimming cost V 5 bases and J 4 bases; bases outside gene matches: 6. CDR3 size: 16 residues. CDR1 is LNHDA and CDR2 is SQIVND in the germline V gene (reference sequence). For the CDR3, the DNA is TGTGCCAGTAGTCCCGGGACAGGGGGCCTCGGAAACACCATATATTTT. Protein product: CASSPGTGGLGNTIYF.

The V gene is TRBV29-1, the J gene TRBJ2-1, with D possibly TRBD2 on 5 matching bases. This CDR3 is 12 amino acids long. CDR1 is SQVTM, CDR2 ANQGSEA, per germline. In nucleotides, the CDR3 is TGCAGGGTTACTAGGTCAGGCAATGAGCAGTTCTTC. Translating gives CRVTRSGNEQFF.

The V call is TRBV4-1, the J call TRBJ2-7; D ambiguous. CDR3 length: 15 residues. Germline V gene sequence: CDR1 MGHRA, CDR2 YSYEKL. The ends were cut back, 0 bases at V and 2 bases at J, with 11 bases in the middle. CDR3 coding DNA: TGCGCCAGCAGCCAAGAAACCGGTTCAACCTACGAGCAGTACTTC. This codes for CASSQETGSTYEQYF.

This rearrangement joins TRBV30 to TRBJ2-7, with D tentatively TRBD1 (6 bases). Germline-derived CDR1 and CDR2 are GTSNPN and SVGIG (reference sequence). The CDR3 runs 14 residues. The ends were cut back, 1 base at V and 2 bases at J, with 12 bases in the middle. CDR3 sequence: CAWSAPQGAYEQYF. Here the CDR3 DNA reads TGTGCCTGGAGTGCACCACAGGGAGCCTACGAGCAGTACTTC.

The chain carries TRBV19 and TRBJ2-7; D perhaps matches TRBD1 (8 bases). V lost 5 bases to trimming and J lost 5 bases, with 22 bases between them. The CDR3 totals 16 residues. The germline V gene has CDR1 LNHDA and CDR2 SQIVND (reference sequence). CDR3 amino acids: CASSGGLRTGSHEQYF. The CDR3 coding sequence is TGTGCCAGTAGTGGGGGACTAAGGACAGGGTCGCACGAGCAGTACTTC.

The V call is TRBV30, the J call TRBJ1-1, with 10 positions matching TRBD1. CDR3 length: 13 residues. V lost 5 bases to trimming and J lost 10 bases; unmatched junction nucleotides: 10. Germline CDR1 and CDR2: GTSNPN and SVGIG (reference sequence). CDR3 in amino acids: CAWGDRGPLGAFF. The CDR3 DNA reads TGTGCCTGGGGAGACAGGGGGCCGCTGGGAGCTTTCTTT.